These T cell receptor beta chains were read from a single sample in a study of cytomegalovirus exposure and HLA in healthy donors. Produced via immunoSEQ multiplex PCR; TCRdb's table is partial and in-frame only. The top ten hold 1.5% to 2% of the sample, which has 110,000 to 150,000 clones, 94% seen once. Material for sequencing was PBMCs. The receptors come from a man younger than 30 in good health and CMV-seropositive. The CDR3 runs from the conserved cysteine through the conserved F or W.

V gene: TRBV11-2
CDR3 protein: CASSRGLTTDTQYF

V gene: TRBV27
CDR3 protein: CASSLYSGLSGANVLTF

V gene: TRBV6-5
CDR3 protein: CASSYSGTAIAGYTF

V gene: TRBV30
CDR3 protein: CAWSQLAVTDTQYF

V gene: TRBV5-4
CDR3 protein: CASSPRAGGVGTGELFF

V gene: TRBV5-4
CDR3 protein: CASSLPGSVNEKLFF

V gene: TRBV2
CDR3 protein: CATSKREWETQYF

V gene: TRBV28
CDR3 protein: CASSFNGIRSYEQYF

V gene: TRBV19
CDR3 protein: CASSNRNQGHEQFF

V gene: TRBV11-2
CDR3 protein: CASSPPRASTDTQYF

V gene: TRBV30
CDR3 protein: CAWSVTAYEQYF

V gene: TRBV7-8
CDR3 protein: CASSFYSGELFF

V gene: TRBV19
CDR3 protein: CASSTRQGLNVLTF

V gene: TRBV5-1
CDR3 protein: CASSTGGGQGYNEQFF

V gene: TRBV11-2
CDR3 protein: CASNGPGQETQYF

V gene: TRBV25-1
CDR3 protein: CASSDGNQPQHF

V gene: TRBV2
CDR3 protein: CASSIGSSDTQYF

V gene: TRBV11-2
CDR3 protein: CASSDTDFTSTIYF

V gene: TRBV28
CDR3 protein: CASSLEGVDEQYF

V gene: TRBV5-6
CDR3 protein: CASSLSQGINEQYF

V gene: TRBV27
CDR3 protein: CASSFYVAGLAKNIQYF

V gene: TRBV5-4
CDR3 protein: CASSLGQGIFNEQFF

V gene: TRBV7-9
CDR3 protein: CASSLADRAGIDTQYF

V gene: TRBV2
CDR3 protein: CASSVHGYDAGELFF

V gene: TRBV5-1
CDR3 protein: CASSLLLADAVGEQFF

V gene: TRBV5-1
CDR3 protein: CASSFNRGEETQYF

V gene: TRBV15
CDR3 protein: CATSSPSGTHRREQYF

V gene: TRBV2
CDR3 protein: CASRPDRGTEAFF

V gene: TRBV29-1
CDR3 protein: CSAGFLEAEAFF

V gene: TRBV30
CDR3 protein: CAWTPGTASYEQYF

V gene: TRBV7-8
CDR3 protein: CASSLAQGNTGELFF

V gene: TRBV29-1
CDR3 protein: CSNSRGSGAYEQYF

V gene: TRBV6-5
CDR3 protein: CASSYSGLTGELFF

V gene: TRBV16
CDR3 protein: CASSLDRGRTEAFF

V gene: TRBV27
CDR3 protein: CASRTSGYTQYF

V gene: TRBV30
CDR3 protein: CAWSLGETYEQYF

V gene: TRBV18
CDR3 protein: CASSPTAGNTEAFF

V gene: TRBV7-9
CDR3 protein: CASSSARDRGNEQFF

V gene: TRBV15
CDR3 protein: CATSRDVDTQYF

V gene: TRBV27
CDR3 protein: CASSLGGTHQPQHF

V gene: TRBV6-1
CDR3 protein: CASSRQGPSGNTIYF

V gene: TRBV4-1
CDR3 protein: CASSQRGSGIVVYEQYF

V gene: TRBV5-1
CDR3 protein: CASSLPGTSGNNEQFF

V gene: TRBV9
CDR3 protein: CASSVAVPLAGQETQYF

V gene: TRBV19
CDR3 protein: CASRRTSGREDTQYF

V gene: TRBV29-1
CDR3 protein: CSVWKGVDTEAFF

V gene: TRBV27
CDR3 protein: CASTPGTARSGANVLTF

V gene: TRBV9
CDR3 protein: CASSPEGESDTQYF

V gene: TRBV11-2
CDR3 protein: CASSPSNTGELFF

V gene: TRBV5-1
CDR3 protein: CASALAGGYNEQFF

V gene: TRBV28
CDR3 protein: CASSLAGGTSGTDTQYF

V gene: TRBV27
CDR3 protein: CASSPNRGGYEQYF

V gene: TRBV6-1
CDR3 protein: CASSVWTSGTYEQYF

V gene: TRBV6-5
CDR3 protein: CASSLPGGYGYTF

V gene: TRBV14
CDR3 protein: CASSLGQGVYEQYF

V gene: TRBV10-2
CDR3 protein: CASSANRYGSNQPQHF

V gene: TRBV2
CDR3 protein: CASSRQGGYEQYF